This is a list of T cell receptor beta chains from one sample in a study of blood T cell repertoires in COVID-19. TCRdb's table, derived via immunoSEQ multiplex PCR, lists solely in-frame clones and lacks some. Here the sample spans tens of thousands of clones, 70% to 85% being singletons. Material: peripheral blood. These TCRs come from a man between 65 and 80 years old with acute or convalescent COVID-19. Each CDR3 is given with its conserved first and last residue. Fields, in order: V gene, CDR3 protein.

v_gene: TRBV28; CDR3aa: CASSSSGQPNPYGYTF
v_gene: TRBV7-2; CDR3aa: CASSLAQVRNTEAFF
v_gene: TRBV27; CDR3aa: CASRQVLIDTQYF
v_gene: TRBV9; CDR3aa: CASSPTDRGLDGYTF
v_gene: TRBV4-2; CDR3aa: CASSRGLAGLLSYEQYF
v_gene: TRBV24-1; CDR3aa: CATSDLRDTHTDTQYF
v_gene: TRBV5-8; CDR3aa: CASSPGHQNTGELFF
v_gene: TRBV6-1; CDR3aa: CASSAGVHNGINQPQHF
v_gene: TRBV5-1; CDR3aa: CASSLSAGNTEAFF
v_gene: TRBV4-2; CDR3aa: CASSQDWRGSEQFF
v_gene: TRBV2; CDR3aa: CASSDIAGVTTDTQYF
v_gene: TRBV7-2; CDR3aa: CASSPTGASSRGGYTF
v_gene: TRBV9; CDR3aa: CASSPVAGTQYF
v_gene: TRBV5-1; CDR3aa: CASSLGIAGPPGANVLTF
v_gene: TRBV5-1; CDR3aa: CASSSGDGGTEAFF
v_gene: TRBV6-5; CDR3aa: CASSIRESGVAQYF
v_gene: TRBV24-1; CDR3aa: CATSEGQGIHEQFF
v_gene: TRBV6-6; CDR3aa: CASTKTATYEQYF
v_gene: TRBV7-8; CDR3aa: CASSSGQGPVEQYF
v_gene: TRBV5-6; CDR3aa: CASSPTPDRGRDYGYTF
v_gene: TRBV7-2; CDR3aa: CASSLGSGAGELFF
v_gene: TRBV19; CDR3aa: CASSSRGVYSNQPQHF
v_gene: TRBV6-5; CDR3aa: CASTSLGGVYGYTF
v_gene: TRBV5-6; CDR3aa: CASSLYYEQYF
v_gene: TRBV6-2/TRBV6-3; CDR3aa: CASSYVLVGTGNSPLHF
v_gene: TRBV2; CDR3aa: CASSWDRGNQPQHF
v_gene: TRBV19; CDR3aa: CASQGGAGRKFSGANVLTF
v_gene: TRBV7-9; CDR3aa: CASSSGQGTNTEAFF
v_gene: TRBV6-6; CDR3aa: CASSDRPPNSPLHF
v_gene: TRBV6-5; CDR3aa: CASSFTGSNTEAFF
v_gene: TRBV5-6; CDR3aa: CATQRGLPGELFF
v_gene: TRBV28; CDR3aa: CASSRPDRGGSNQPQHF
v_gene: TRBV27; CDR3aa: CASRLAGAGADTQYF
v_gene: TRBV29-1; CDR3aa: CSVEDGQGWTEAFF
v_gene: TRBV27; CDR3aa: CASSLKAGPTTNEKLFF
v_gene: TRBV3-1/TRBV3-2; CDR3aa: CASSPAKTQGNGYTF
v_gene: TRBV7-6; CDR3aa: CASSLAAGNTEAFF
v_gene: TRBV15; CDR3aa: CATSSEGTGASPQHF
v_gene: TRBV5-1; CDR3aa: CASSLGKRGTEAFF
v_gene: TRBV27; CDR3aa: CASSPRTEHTTNEKLFF
v_gene: TRBV6-4; CDR3aa: CASSGRTAASQYF
v_gene: TRBV5-6; CDR3aa: CASSFNRGQETQYF